One and the same sample provided the 8 T cell receptor beta chains below, sequenced in a study of cytomegalovirus exposure and HLA in healthy donors. It was with 60 Vbeta and 13 Jbeta primers that the PCR ran. Sequenced by immunoSEQ multiplex PCR; TCRdb stores in-frame clones only, minus some. There are about 87,000 clones in the sample; over 70% occur only once, and approximately 20% lies in the top ten. The sample comprised PBMCs. The origin of the receptors is a man aged 25-45 years in good health and CMV-seropositive.

The CDR3 DNA sequence: TGTGCCAGCAGTTTCGGGACAGGGGACTCCTACGAGCAGTACTTC. Encoded protein: CASSFGTGDSYEQYF. This rearrangement joins TRBV27 to TRBJ2-7, with TRBD1 matching 10 bases. Germline CDR1 is MNHEY and CDR2 is SMNVEV (reference sequence). The CDR3 consists of 15 residues. J was trimmed by 0 bases and V by 3 bases; bases with no gene match: 2.

V gene TRBV6-5 combines with J gene TRBJ1-1; 8 bases match TRBD1. This CDR3 spans 14 amino acids. The germline V gene encodes CDR1 MNHEY and CDR2 SVGAGI. J gave up 0 bases and V 11 bases, and 8 bases lay outside the gene matches. The CDR3 bases are TGTGCCGCCTTCAGGGGGCGACTGAACACTGAAGCTTTCTTT. Translating gives CAAFRGRLNTEAFF.

This rearrangement joins TRBV6-4 to TRBJ2-3; TRBD2 agrees at 10 bases. The CDR3 covers 17 residues. CDR1 is MRHNA and CDR2 is SNTAGT in the germline V gene. Unmatched junction bases numbered 5, after V lost 2 bases and J lost 0 bases. In nucleotides, the CDR3 is TGTGCCAGCAGTGACCGTCGAGCGGGGGGGAGCACAGATACGCAGTATTTT. Translation gives CASSDRRAGGSTDTQYF.

With respect to this clone: The germline gene is not matched at one end of the junction; a read error may be the cause. The chain links TRBV30 to TRBJ1-2; D remains unclear. The germline gives CDR1 GTSNPN, CDR2 SVGIG (reference sequence). The CDR3 extends over 11 amino acids. The DNA for the CDR3 is TGTGCCTGGAGTGAGTTCCGAGACAACGTCTTC. This translates into CAWSEFRDNVF.

This chain uses TRBV27 with TRBJ2-7; D is perhaps TRBD2 (5 bases). Per germline, CDR1 MNHEY and CDR2 SMNVEV (reference sequence). V dropped 3 bases and J dropped 3 bases, with 9 bases sitting between them. CDR3 size: 13 residues. This chain's CDR3 is CASSFSGDYEQYF. The DNA of the CDR3 is TGTGCCAGCAGTTTCAGCGGAGACTACGAGCAGTACTTC.

This clone was seen a single time. The genes are TRBV5-1 and TRBJ2-1; TRBD2 matches at 12 bases. The CDR3 is 15 residues long. Per germline, CDR1 SGHRS and CDR2 YFSETQ. Unmatched junction bases numbered 3, after V lost 3 bases and J lost 5 bases. CDR3 residues: CASSSRLAGDNEQFF. The CDR3, as DNA: TGCGCCAGCAGCTCCCGACTAGCGGGGGACAATGAGCAGTTCTTC. The full variable domain, with the rest looked up from reference TRBV5-1 and TRBJ2-1, is KAGVTQTPRYLIKTRGQQVTLSCSPISGHRSVSWYQQTPGQGLQFLFEYFSETQRNKGNFPGRFSGRQFSNSRSEMNVSTLELGDSALYLCASSSRLAGDNEQFFGPGTRLTVL.

The V call is TRBV9, the J call TRBJ1-1, with 8 positions matching TRBD1. V shed 4 bases, J shed 10 bases, and the junction held 18 bases outside the gene matches. CDR1 and CDR2 from the germline V gene are SGDLS and YYNGEE. The CDR3 contains 16 residues. CDR3 in amino acids: CASSPTGTGVRGLAFF. The CDR3 nucleotides are TGTGCCAGCAGCCCCACCGGGACAGGCGTCCGGGGGTTAGCTTTCTTT.

The gene calls are TRBV5-4 and TRBJ2-2; 11 positions match TRBD2. The CDR3 length is 17 residues. CDR1 and CDR2 from the germline V gene are SGHNT and YYREEE (reference sequence). V was clipped by 3 bases and J by 1 base; unmatched bases: 5. For the CDR3, the DNA is TGTGCCAGCAGCTCGTACGGGACTAGCGGGAACACCGGGGAGCTGTTTTTT. Its translation is CASSSYGTSGNTGELFF.